This record looks at one T cell receptor (beta chain) sequence and its context. Its antigen remains unknown. The sample is drawn from a study of long-term antiretroviral therapy in people with HIV. Study-level background: It was about a decade before the 2015 immediate-ART recommendation that the earliest samples were taken.

The study used samples holding 1-10 million cryopreserved PBMC before DNA extraction. Study-wide points: Blood dates from the mid-2000s to the late 2010s, possibly under older ART regimens.

At the survey level, the v3.0 immunoSEQ assay was run. The repertoire was sequenced with immunoSEQ multiplex PCR; TCRdb's copy has only in-frame clones and lacks some. The table records 10,000 to 15,000 clones, roughly nine tenths of them present only once. The sequence came from a woman aged 40 to 50 with HIV. Sequenced material: unsorted PBMCs, taken 2.1 years after starting antiretroviral therapy.

The CDR3 spells CASSVQGMNTEAFF. The CDR3 nucleotides read TGTGCCAGCAGCGTACAGGGTATGAACACTGAAGCTTTCTTT. V and J are TRBV5-4 and TRBJ1-1, with D perhaps TRBD1 (6 bases). Germline V gene data show CDR1 as SGHNT and CDR2 as YYREEE (reference sequence). The CDR3 covers 14 residues. Trimming took off 4 bases at V and 0 bases at J, with 10 bases between the two ends.